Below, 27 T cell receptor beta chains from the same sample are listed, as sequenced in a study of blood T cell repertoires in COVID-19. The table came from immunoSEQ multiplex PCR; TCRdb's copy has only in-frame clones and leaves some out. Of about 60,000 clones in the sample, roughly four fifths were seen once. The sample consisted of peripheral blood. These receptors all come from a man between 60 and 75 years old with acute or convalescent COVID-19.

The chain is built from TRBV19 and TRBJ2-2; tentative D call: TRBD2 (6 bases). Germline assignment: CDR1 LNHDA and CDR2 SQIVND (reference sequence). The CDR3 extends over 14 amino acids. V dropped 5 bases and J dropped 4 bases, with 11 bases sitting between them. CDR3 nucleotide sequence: TGTGCCAGTAGTGACTCCGGGAGCACCGGGGAGCTGTTTTTT. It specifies CASSDSGSTGELFF.

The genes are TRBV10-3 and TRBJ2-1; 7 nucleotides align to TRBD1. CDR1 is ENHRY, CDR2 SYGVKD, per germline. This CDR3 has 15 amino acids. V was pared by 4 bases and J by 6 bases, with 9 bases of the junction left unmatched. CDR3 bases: TGTGCCATCAGTGTGGGACCCGACAGGGCCAATGAGCAGTTCTTC. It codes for CAISVGPDRANEQFF.

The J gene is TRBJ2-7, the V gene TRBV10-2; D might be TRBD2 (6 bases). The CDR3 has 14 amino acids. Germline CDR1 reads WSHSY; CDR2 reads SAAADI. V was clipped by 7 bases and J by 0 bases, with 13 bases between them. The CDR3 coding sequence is TGCGCCAGCAAGTCGCGGGGCCCCTCCTACGAGCAGTACTTC. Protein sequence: CASKSRGPSYEQYF.

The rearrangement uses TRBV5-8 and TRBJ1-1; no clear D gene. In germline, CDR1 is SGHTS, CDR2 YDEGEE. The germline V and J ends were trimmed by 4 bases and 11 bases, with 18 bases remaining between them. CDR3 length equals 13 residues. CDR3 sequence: CASSLWVREKAFF. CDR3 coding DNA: TGTGCCAGCAGCCTTTGGGTACGGGAAAAGGCTTTCTTT.

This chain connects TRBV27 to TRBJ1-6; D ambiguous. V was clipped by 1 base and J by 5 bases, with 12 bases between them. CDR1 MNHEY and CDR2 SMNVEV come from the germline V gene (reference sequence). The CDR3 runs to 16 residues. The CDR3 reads CASSLFAPHDNSPLHF. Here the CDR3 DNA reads TGTGCCAGCAGTTTATTCGCGCCGCATGATAATTCACCCCTCCACTTT.

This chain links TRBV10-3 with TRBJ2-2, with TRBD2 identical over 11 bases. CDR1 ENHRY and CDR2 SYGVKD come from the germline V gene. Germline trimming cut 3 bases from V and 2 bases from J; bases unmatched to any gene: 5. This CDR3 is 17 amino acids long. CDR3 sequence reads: CAISERLAGGNTGELFF. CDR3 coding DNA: TGTGCCATCAGTGAAAGGCTAGCGGGGGGTAACACCGGGGAGCTGTTTTTT.

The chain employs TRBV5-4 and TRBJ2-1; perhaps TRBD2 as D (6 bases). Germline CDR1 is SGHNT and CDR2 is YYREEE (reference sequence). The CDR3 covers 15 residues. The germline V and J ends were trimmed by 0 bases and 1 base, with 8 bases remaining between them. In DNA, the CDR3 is TGTGCCAGCAGCTTGGACGGGGGTTCCTACAATGAGCAGTTCTTC. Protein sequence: CASSLDGGSYNEQFF.

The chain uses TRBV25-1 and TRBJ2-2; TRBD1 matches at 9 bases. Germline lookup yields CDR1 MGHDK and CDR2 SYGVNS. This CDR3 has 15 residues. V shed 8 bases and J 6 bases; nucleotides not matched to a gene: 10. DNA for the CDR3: TGTGCCAGCTCCCCGGGACAGGGTTATGCCGGGGAGCTGTTTTTT. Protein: CASSPGQGYAGELFF.

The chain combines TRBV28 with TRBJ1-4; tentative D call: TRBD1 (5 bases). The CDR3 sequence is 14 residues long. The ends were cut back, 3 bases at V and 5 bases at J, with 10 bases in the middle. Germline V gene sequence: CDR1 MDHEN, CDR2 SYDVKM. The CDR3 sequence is CASSFRGQNEKLFF. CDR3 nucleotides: TGTGCCAGCAGTTTTAGGGGTCAGAATGAAAAACTGTTTTTT.

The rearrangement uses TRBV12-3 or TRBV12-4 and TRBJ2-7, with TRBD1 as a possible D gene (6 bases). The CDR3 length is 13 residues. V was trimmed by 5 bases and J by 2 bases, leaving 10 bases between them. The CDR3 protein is CASSVTGAYEQYF. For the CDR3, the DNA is TGTGCCAGCAGTGTGACAGGCGCCTACGAGCAGTACTTC.

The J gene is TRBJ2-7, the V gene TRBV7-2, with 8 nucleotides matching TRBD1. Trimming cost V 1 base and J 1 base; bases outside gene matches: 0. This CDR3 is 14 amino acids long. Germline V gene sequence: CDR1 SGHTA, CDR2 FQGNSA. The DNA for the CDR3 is TGTGCCAGCAGCTTAGGGACAGGGTCCTACGAGCAGTACTTC. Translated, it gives CASSLGTGSYEQYF. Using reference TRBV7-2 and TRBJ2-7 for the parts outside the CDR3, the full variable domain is GAGVSQSPSNKVTEKGKDVELRCDPISGHTALYWYRQSLGQGLEFLIYFQGNSAPDKSGLPSDRFSAERTGGSVSTLTIQRTQQEDSAVYLCASSLGTGSYEQYFGPGTRLTVT.

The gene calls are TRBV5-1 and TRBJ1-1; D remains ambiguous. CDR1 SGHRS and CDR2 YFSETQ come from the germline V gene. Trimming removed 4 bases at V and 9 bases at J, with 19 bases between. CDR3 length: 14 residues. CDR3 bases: TGCGCCAGCAGCCGGCTAGACTCAACGGGTAAAGCTTTCTTT. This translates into CASSRLDSTGKAFF.

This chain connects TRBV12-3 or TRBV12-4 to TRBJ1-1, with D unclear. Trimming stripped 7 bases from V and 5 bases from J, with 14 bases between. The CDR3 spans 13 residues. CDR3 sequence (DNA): TGTGCCAGCATCTTGTCTCCCGGGACTGAAGCTTTCTTT. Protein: CASILSPGTEAFF.

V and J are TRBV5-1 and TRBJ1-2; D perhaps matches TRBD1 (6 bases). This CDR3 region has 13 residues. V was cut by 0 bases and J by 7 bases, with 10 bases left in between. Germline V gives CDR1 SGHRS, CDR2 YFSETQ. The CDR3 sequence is CASSLAGQSGYTF. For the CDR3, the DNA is TGCGCCAGCAGCTTGGCGGGACAAAGTGGCTACACCTTC.

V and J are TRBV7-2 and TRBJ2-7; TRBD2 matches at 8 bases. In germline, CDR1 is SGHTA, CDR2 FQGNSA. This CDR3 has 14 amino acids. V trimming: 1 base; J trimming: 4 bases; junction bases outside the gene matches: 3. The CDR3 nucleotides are TGTGCCAGCAGCTTAGATGCGGGGGGATACGAGCAGTACTTC. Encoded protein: CASSLDAGGYEQYF.

In DNA form, the CDR3 reads TGTGCCAGCAGCCCGACAGTGAACACTGAAGCTTTCTTT. Translation: CASSPTVNTEAFF. This chain joins TRBV6-4 and TRBJ1-1; TRBD1 is a possible D gene (5 bases). This CDR3 region has 13 residues. CDR1 and CDR2 (germline): MRHNA, SNTAGT. V shed 6 bases and J shed 0 bases, with 8 bases lying between them.

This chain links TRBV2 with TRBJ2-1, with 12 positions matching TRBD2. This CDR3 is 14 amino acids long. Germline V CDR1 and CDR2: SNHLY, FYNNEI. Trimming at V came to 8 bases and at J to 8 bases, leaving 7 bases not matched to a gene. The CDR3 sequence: CASGETSGGDEQFF. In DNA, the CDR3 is TGTGCCAGCGGCGAGACTAGCGGGGGAGATGAGCAGTTCTTC.

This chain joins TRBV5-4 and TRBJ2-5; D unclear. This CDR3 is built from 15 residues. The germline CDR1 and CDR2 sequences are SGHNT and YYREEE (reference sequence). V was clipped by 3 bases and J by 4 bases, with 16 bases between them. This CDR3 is CASSSPRASGETQYF. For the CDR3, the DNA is TGTGCCAGCAGCTCACCTCGAGCTTCTGGAGAGACCCAGTACTTC.

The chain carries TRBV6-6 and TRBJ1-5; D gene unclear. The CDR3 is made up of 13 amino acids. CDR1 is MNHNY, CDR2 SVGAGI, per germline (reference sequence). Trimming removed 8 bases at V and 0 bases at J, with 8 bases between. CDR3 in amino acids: CASSSGSNQPQHF. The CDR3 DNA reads TGTGCCAGCTCGAGCGGTAGCAATCAGCCCCAGCATTTT.

DNA for the CDR3: TGTGCCAGCAGCTTGAGCGGCTCGGGAGGAAACACCATATATTTT. Translated, it gives CASSLSGSGGNTIYF. The genes are TRBV5-6 and TRBJ1-3; no clear D gene. The CDR3 spans 15 residues. The germline V and J ends were trimmed by 1 base and 4 bases, with 12 bases remaining between them. Germline V gene lookup returns CDR1 SGHDT and CDR2 YYEEEE. Filled out from reference TRBV5-6 and TRBJ1-3, the complete variable domain reads DAGVTQSPTHLIKTRGQQVTLRCSPKSGHDTVSWYQQALGQGPQFIFQYYEEEERQRGNFPDRFSGHQFPNYSSELNVNALLLGDSALYLCASSLSGSGGNTIYFGEGSWLTVV.

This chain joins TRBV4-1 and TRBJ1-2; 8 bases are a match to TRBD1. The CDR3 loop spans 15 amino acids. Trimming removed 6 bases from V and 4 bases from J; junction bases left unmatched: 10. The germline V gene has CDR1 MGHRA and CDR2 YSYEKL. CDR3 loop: CASRSGGPLLYGYTF. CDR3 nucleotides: TGCGCCAGCAGGTCAGGGGGCCCTCTCCTCTATGGCTACACCTTC.

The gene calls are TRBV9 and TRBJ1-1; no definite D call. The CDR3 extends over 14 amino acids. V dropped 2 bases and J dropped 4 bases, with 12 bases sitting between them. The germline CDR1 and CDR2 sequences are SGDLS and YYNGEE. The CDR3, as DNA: TGTGCCAGCAGCGTTTTACGGGAGCGCACTGAAGCTTTCTTT. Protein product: CASSVLRERTEAFF.

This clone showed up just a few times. Written as DNA, the CDR3 is TGTGCCAGTAGTACAACAGGGTCACCTAATGAAAAACTGTTTTTT. Amino acids: CASSTTGSPNEKLFF. The chain uses TRBV19 and TRBJ1-4; a possible D gene is TRBD1 (6 bases). Trimming stripped 4 bases from V and 3 bases from J, with 12 bases between. This CDR3 spans 15 amino acids. Germline lookup yields CDR1 LNHDA and CDR2 SQIVND (reference sequence).

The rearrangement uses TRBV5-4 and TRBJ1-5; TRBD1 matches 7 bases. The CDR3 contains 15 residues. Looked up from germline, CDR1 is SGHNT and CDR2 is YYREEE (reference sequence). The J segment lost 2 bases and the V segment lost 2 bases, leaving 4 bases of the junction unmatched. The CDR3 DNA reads TGTGCCAGCAGCTTTGGAGGGGGCGGCAATCAGCCCCAGCATTTT. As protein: CASSFGGGGNQPQHF. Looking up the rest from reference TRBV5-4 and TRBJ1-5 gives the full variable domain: ETGVTQSPTHLIKTRGQQVTLRCSSQSGHNTVSWYQQALGQGPQFIFQYYREEENGRGNFPPRFSGLQFPNYSSELNVNALELDDSALYLCASSFGGGGNQPQHFGDGTRLSIL.

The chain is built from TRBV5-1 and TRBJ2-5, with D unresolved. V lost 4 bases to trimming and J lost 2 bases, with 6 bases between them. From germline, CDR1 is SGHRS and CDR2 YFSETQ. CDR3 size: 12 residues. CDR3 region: CASSLDQETQYF. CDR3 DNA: TGCGCCAGCAGCCTAGATCAAGAGACCCAGTACTTC. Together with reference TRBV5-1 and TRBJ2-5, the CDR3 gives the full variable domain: KAGVTQTPRYLIKTRGQQVTLSCSPISGHRSVSWYQQTPGQGLQFLFEYFSETQRNKGNFPGRFSGRQFSNSRSEMNVSTLELGDSALYLCASSLDQETQYFGPGTRLLVL.

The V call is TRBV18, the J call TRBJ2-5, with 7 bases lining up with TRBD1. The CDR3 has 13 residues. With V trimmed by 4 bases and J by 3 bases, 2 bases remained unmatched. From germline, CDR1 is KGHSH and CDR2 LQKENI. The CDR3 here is CASSQQGEETQYF. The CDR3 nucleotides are TGTGCCAGCTCACAGCAGGGGGAAGAGACCCAGTACTTC.

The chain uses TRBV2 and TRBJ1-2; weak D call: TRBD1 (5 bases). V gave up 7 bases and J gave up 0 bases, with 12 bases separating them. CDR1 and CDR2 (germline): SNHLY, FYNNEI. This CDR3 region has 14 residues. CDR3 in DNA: TGTGCCAGCATTGCAACAGGCTCTAACTATGGCTACACCTTC. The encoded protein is CASIATGSNYGYTF.